These 25 T cell receptor beta chains share one sample of origin, sequenced in a study of naive and memory T cell subsets. Both TRBC1 and TRBC2 were covered by a beta constant-region primer of two equimolar oligonucleotides. A single record per CDR3 protein comes from TCRdb applying MiXCR to the UMI-ligation and nested PCR reads. In the table there are 84,000 or so distinct CDR3 sequences, about 7% of which are singletons. Sequencing was carried out using central memory CD4+ T cells from blood. These receptor sequences come from a human donor in good health.

This clonotype was observed a handful of times. The chain recombines TRBV6-2 or TRBV6-3 with TRBJ1-5; no definite D call. This CDR3 region has 15 residues. V was pared by 6 bases and J by 0 bases, with 12 bases between. Germline CDR1 is MNHEY and CDR2 is SVGEGT. CDR3 in amino acids: CASSLQKYSNQPQHF. DNA for the CDR3: TGTGCCAGCAGCCTACAGAAATATAGCAATCAGCCCCAGCATTTT.

This clonotype has at least ten counts. The J gene is TRBJ2-3, the V gene TRBV2; 8 bases are a match to TRBD2. The CDR3 sequence is 14 residues long. V lost 6 bases to trimming and J lost 5 bases; unmatched junction nucleotides: 7. Germline-derived CDR1 and CDR2 are SNHLY and FYNNEI. CDR3 loop: CASRFPAGEDTQYF. CDR3 nucleotide sequence: TGTGCCAGCAGATTCCCAGCGGGAGAAGATACGCAGTATTTT.

This chain uses TRBV14 with TRBJ2-1, with 7 bases matching TRBD1. Trimming cost V 4 bases and J 9 bases; bases outside gene matches: 9. The CDR3 covers 14 residues. Germline loops: CDR1 SGHDN, CDR2 FVKESK. CDR3 in DNA: TGTGCCAGCAGCCGCCAGACAGGGAGTTTTGAGCAGTTCTTC. It is translated as CASSRQTGSFEQFF. The full variable domain, completed using reference TRBV14 and TRBJ2-1, is EAGVTQFPSHSVIEKGQTVTLRCDPISGHDNLYWYRRVMGKEIKFLLHFVKESKQDESGMPNNRFLAERTGGTYSTLKVQPAELEDSGVYFCASSRQTGSFEQFFGPGTRLTVL.

This clonotype was counted ten times or more. This chain's CDR3 is CASTMGMYEQYF. The DNA of the CDR3 is TGTGCCAGCACGATGGGCATGTACGAGCAGTACTTC. The chain links TRBV2 to TRBJ2-7; D not certain. Germline V gives CDR1 SNHLY, CDR2 FYNNEI. Trimming pared 7 bases from V and 4 bases from J, leaving 11 bases between. CDR3 length: 12 amino acids.

This clonotype occurred many times. The chain has TRBV20-1 and TRBJ2-3; the D gene is possibly TRBD1 (6 bases). Trimming took off 7 bases at V and 4 bases at J, with 18 bases between the two ends. The CDR3 is 14 residues long. Germline values: CDR1 DFQATT, CDR2 SNEGSKA (reference sequence). CDR3 sequence (DNA): TGCAGTGTAGGGGGAACAGGGCAGGCAGATACGCAGTATTTT. Its translation is CSVGGTGQADTQYF.

This chain joins TRBV6-6 and TRBJ2-7; no definite D call. Germline V lookup: CDR1 MNHNY, CDR2 SVGAGI (reference sequence). The CDR3 covers 13 residues. V dropped 6 bases and J dropped 6 bases, with 15 bases sitting between them. The chain's CDR3 is CASSQSPTGEQYF. CDR3 sequence (DNA): TGTGCCAGCAGCCAGAGCCCGACCGGCGAGCAGTACTTC.

This clonotype was seen a few times. The chain employs TRBV29-1 and TRBJ1-5; 7 nucleotides match TRBD1. J was trimmed by 9 bases and V by 5 bases; bases with no gene match: 7. The germline CDR1 and CDR2 sequences are SQVTM and ANQGSEA. The CDR3 runs to 12 residues. CDR3 nucleotides: TGCAGCGTTAGGACAGGCCCATCGCCCCAGCATTTT. Amino acids: CSVRTGPSPQHF.

This clonotype was detected ten times or more. The J gene is TRBJ2-3, the V gene TRBV7-9, with no clear D. CDR3 length equals 12 residues. The germline CDR1 and CDR2 sequences are SEHNR and FQNEAQ (reference sequence). The ends were cut back, 6 bases at V and 0 bases at J, with 4 bases in the middle. This CDR3 is CASSRSTDTQYF. CDR3 nucleotide sequence: TGTGCCAGCAGTCGCAGCACAGATACGCAGTATTTT.

The table lists this clonotype with many counts. This chain connects TRBV7-2 to TRBJ2-6; D uncertain. This CDR3 is 18 amino acids long. V was clipped by 5 bases and J by 0 bases, with 17 bases between them. Per the germline V gene, CDR1 is SGHTA and CDR2 is FQGNSA. This chain's CDR3 is CASSLSYGSSSGANVLTF. The CDR3 DNA is TGTGCCAGCAGCCTAAGCTACGGCTCAAGCTCTGGGGCCAACGTCCTGACTTTC.

This clonotype was counted at least ten times. The rearrangement joins TRBV2 to TRBJ1-2; 7 nucleotides match TRBD1. The trim removed 5 bases at V and 0 bases at J, leaving 12 bases unmatched. The CDR3 length is 17 residues. CDR1 is SNHLY, CDR2 FYNNEI, per germline. The CDR3 region is CASSIQGTTSANYGYTF. CDR3 nucleotide sequence: TGTGCCAGCAGTATACAGGGGACAACGTCAGCTAACTATGGCTACACCTTC.

This clonotype was observed many times. Here the CDR3 DNA reads TGTGCCAGCAGCTTAGCCCCGAGTCGACCCCAGCATTTT. This encodes CASSLAPSRPQHF. The V call is TRBV7-2, the J call TRBJ1-5, with D unclear. The CDR3 is 13 amino acids. Germline CDR1 reads SGHTA; CDR2 reads FQGNSA. With 0 bases removed from V and 10 bases from J, the gap between germline ends came to 10 bases. The full variable domain, completed using reference TRBV7-2 and TRBJ1-5, is GAGVSQSPSNKVTEKGKDVELRCDPISGHTALYWYRQSLGQGLEFLIYFQGNSAPDKSGLPSDRFSAERTGGSVSTLTIQRTQQEDSAVYLCASSLAPSRPQHFGDGTRLSIL.

A few counts support this clonotype. The chain couples TRBV4-3 to TRBJ2-3; D may be TRBD1 (7 bases). The CDR3 extends over 19 amino acids. Trimming shortened V by 5 bases and J by 2 bases, and 26 bases separated the two germline ends. Germline V gene data show CDR1 as LGHNA and CDR2 as YSLEER. This CDR3 is CASSYTLPGETGYTDTQYF. For the CDR3, the DNA is TGCGCCAGCAGCTACACACTCCCGGGGGAGACAGGGTACACAGATACGCAGTATTTT.

V gene TRBV5-1 combines with J gene TRBJ1-5; possible D gene TRBD1, 5 bases. CDR3 length: 16 residues. Germline V lookup: CDR1 SGHRS, CDR2 YFSETQ. The V and J ends lost 0 bases and 2 bases respectively, with 12 bases between them. The CDR3 DNA reads as TGCGCCAGCAGCTTGGGGGGGGAGGAGGGCAATCAGCCCCAGCATTTT. Translated: CASSLGGEEGNQPQHF.

This clonotype was picked up a small number of times. V gene TRBV12-3 or TRBV12-4 combines with J gene TRBJ2-6; 10 bases align to TRBD1. CDR3 length: 16 residues. J was trimmed by 0 bases and V by 8 bases; bases with no gene match: 4. CDR3 nucleotide sequence: TGTGCCAGCCGGGACAGGGGCCTCTCTGGGGCCAACGTCCTGACTTTC. Its protein is CASRDRGLSGANVLTF.

This clonotype was seen more than once but under ten times. The DNA for the CDR3 is TGCAGTGCTAGGGTAAGGCCGGTCAATCAGCCCCAGCATTTT. Protein: CSARVRPVNQPQHF. This sequence joins TRBV20-1 and TRBJ1-5, with D unresolved. This CDR3 spans 14 amino acids. Looked up from germline, CDR1 is DFQATT and CDR2 is SNEGSKA (reference sequence). V was clipped by 3 bases and J by 3 bases, with 12 bases between them.

This clonotype appeared many times. J is TRBJ2-1 and V is TRBV7-9; D gene ambiguous. The CDR3 has 14 amino acids. Germline CDR1 reads SEHNR; CDR2 reads FQNEAQ (reference sequence). Trimming stripped 3 bases from V and 1 base from J, with 7 bases between. This CDR3 is CASSFFESYNEQFF. The CDR3 DNA reads as TGTGCCAGCAGCTTTTTTGAGTCCTACAATGAGCAGTTCTTC.

This clonotype was counted many times. The chain recombines TRBV7-9 with TRBJ1-2; D is undetermined. This CDR3 contains 14 residues. Germline V lookup: CDR1 SEHNR, CDR2 FQNEAQ (reference sequence). Trimming removed 1 base at V and 8 bases at J, with 14 bases between. The CDR3 spells CASSLETAPGGYTF. CDR3 bases: TGTGCCAGCAGCTTAGAGACGGCTCCGGGAGGCTACACCTTC.

This clonotype was counted ten times or more. The gene calls are TRBV7-2 and TRBJ2-7, with D possibly TRBD1 on 5 matching bases. In germline, CDR1 is SGHTA, CDR2 FQGNSA. Between the trimmed V and J ends, which lost 5 bases and 7 bases, there was a span of 21 bases. The CDR3 loop spans 15 amino acids. The CDR3 spells CASSPTGAPTREQYF. The CDR3 nucleotides read TGTGCCAGCAGCCCCACAGGCGCCCCCACCCGAGAGCAGTACTTC.

This clonotype was counted at least ten times. The chain is built from TRBV30 and TRBJ1-1; D is unclear. Trimming cost V 8 bases and J 0 bases, with 10 bases left between them. This CDR3 comprises 12 residues. From germline, CDR1 is GTSNPN and CDR2 SVGIG (reference sequence). CDR3 residues: CAGGRVNTEAFF. The DNA of the CDR3 is TGTGCCGGAGGACGGGTGAACACTGAAGCTTTCTTT.

The V and J genes are TRBV29-1 and TRBJ2-5; 11 bases agree with TRBD2. CDR3 length equals 14 residues. CDR1 and CDR2 from the germline V gene are SQVTM and ANQGSEA. Losses at the gene ends were 7 bases for V and 2 bases for J; bases not matched to a gene: 6. This CDR3 is CSGLGLAVQETQYF. The CDR3 coding sequence is TGCAGCGGTCTGGGACTAGCGGTGCAAGAGACCCAGTACTTC.

This clonotype was recorded at least ten times. The chain has TRBV28 and TRBJ2-7; 10 positions match TRBD1. The germline gives CDR1 MDHEN, CDR2 SYDVKM. V shed 6 bases, J shed 1 base, and the junction held 9 bases outside the gene matches. The CDR3 is made up of 16 amino acids. The CDR3 DNA follows: TGTGCCAGCAGCTCACCCCCGGGACAGGGGTCCTACGAGCAGTACTTC. It specifies CASSSPPGQGSYEQYF.

The table lists this clonotype with many counts. The chain recombines TRBV2 with TRBJ2-3; 12 bases are a match to TRBD2. The V gene's germline CDR1 is SNHLY and CDR2 FYNNEI. The V gene end was trimmed by 1 base and the J gene end by 5 bases; junction bases not matched to a gene: 1. This CDR3 has 15 amino acids. Here the CDR3 reads CASSEVGLAGDTQYF. In DNA form, the CDR3 reads TGTGCCAGCAGTGAAGTGGGACTAGCGGGAGATACGCAGTATTTT. Full variable domain (outside the CDR3, taken from reference TRBV2 and TRBJ2-3): EPEVTQTPSHQVTQMGQEVILRCVPISNHLYFYWYRQILGQKVEFLVSFYNNEISEKSEIFDDQFSVERPDGSNFTLKIRSTKLEDSAMYFCASSEVGLAGDTQYFGPGTRLTVL.

This clonotype was detected a few times. This chain uses TRBV7-2 with TRBJ2-1, with D perhaps matching TRBD2 (5 bases). Germline V CDR1 and CDR2: SGHTA, FQGNSA. CDR3 length: 13 residues. Trimming left V 3 bases short and J 8 bases short, with 11 bases between. CDR3 in amino acids: CASSFRLAHEQFF. CDR3 in DNA: TGTGCCAGCAGCTTTCGCCTAGCCCATGAGCAGTTCTTC. The whole variable domain, remainder taken from reference TRBV7-2 and TRBJ2-1, is GAGVSQSPSNKVTEKGKDVELRCDPISGHTALYWYRQSLGQGLEFLIYFQGNSAPDKSGLPSDRFSAERTGGSVSTLTIQRTQQEDSAVYLCASSFRLAHEQFFGPGTRLTVL.

This clonotype turned up a few times. The junction departs from germline at one end; a sequencing error may be responsible. This sequence joins TRBV7-2 and TRBJ2-1; D is perhaps TRBD2 (5 bases). CDR3 length: 14 residues. Germline CDR1 and CDR2: SGHTA and FQGNSA. The CDR3 protein is CASTLAHSYNEQFF. CDR3 DNA sequence: TGTGCCAGCACCTTAGCGCACTCCTACAATGAGCAGTTCTTC.

The CDR3 coding sequence is TGTGCCAGCACTTTAACAGGGGGCTACTCCTACGAGCAGTACTTC. Its protein is CASTLTGGYSYEQYF. V gene TRBV6-1 combines with J gene TRBJ2-7; 9 nucleotides match TRBD1. Germline CDR1 and CDR2: MNHNS and SASEGT. Trimming took 7 bases from V and 0 from J; bases not matched to a gene: 7. This CDR3 has 15 residues.